The T cell receptor (beta chain) described here comes from a study of cytomegalovirus exposure and HLA in healthy donors. In this sample, this clone turned up once. Its antigen is still unknown. General study points: The study labeled more than 150 TCR beta chains cytomegalovirus-associated. CMV serostatus was the sole immune exposure information available.

The CDR3 spans 15 residues. V was pared by 4 bases and J by 3 bases, with 8 bases of the junction left unmatched. Germline V gene data show CDR1 as SGHRS and CDR2 as YFSETQ. The PCR used 60 Vbeta and 13 Jbeta primers. Using immunoSEQ multiplex PCR, the repertoire was profiled, and TCRdb retains in-frame clones only, with some absent. Among tens of thousands of clones listed, over 70% were seen once. The gene calls are TRBV5-1 and TRBJ2-7, with 9 bases that match TRBD1. The sequence was collected from a girl under 10 years old in good health and CMV-seropositive. The sequenced sample was PBMCs. The CDR3 is CASSAGGTGYYEQYF. DNA of the CDR3: TGCGCCAGCAGCGCCGGGGGGACAGGGTACTACGAGCAGTACTTC.